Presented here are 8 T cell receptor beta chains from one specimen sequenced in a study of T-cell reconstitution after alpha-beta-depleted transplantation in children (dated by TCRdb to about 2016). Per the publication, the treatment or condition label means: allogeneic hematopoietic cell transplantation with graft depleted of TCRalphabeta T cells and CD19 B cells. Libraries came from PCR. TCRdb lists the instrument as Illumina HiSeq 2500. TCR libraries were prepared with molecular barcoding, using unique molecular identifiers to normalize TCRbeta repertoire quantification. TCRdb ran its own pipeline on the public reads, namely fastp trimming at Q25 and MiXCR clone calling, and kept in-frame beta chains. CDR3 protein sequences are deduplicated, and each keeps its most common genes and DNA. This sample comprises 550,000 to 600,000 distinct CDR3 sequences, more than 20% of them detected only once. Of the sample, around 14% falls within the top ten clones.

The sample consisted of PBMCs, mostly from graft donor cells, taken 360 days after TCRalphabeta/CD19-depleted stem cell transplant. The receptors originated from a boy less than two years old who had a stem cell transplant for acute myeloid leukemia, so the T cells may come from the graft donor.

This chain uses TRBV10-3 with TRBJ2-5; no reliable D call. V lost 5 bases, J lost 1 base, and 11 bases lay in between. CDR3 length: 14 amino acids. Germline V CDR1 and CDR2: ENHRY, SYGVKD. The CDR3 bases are TGTGCCATCAGTTACCACAGTCGCCAAGAGACCCAGTACTTC. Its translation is CAISYHSRQETQYF.

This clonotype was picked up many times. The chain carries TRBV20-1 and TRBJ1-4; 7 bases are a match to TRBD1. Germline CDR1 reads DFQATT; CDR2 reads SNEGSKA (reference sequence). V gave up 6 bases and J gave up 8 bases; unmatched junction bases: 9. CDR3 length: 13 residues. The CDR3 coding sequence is TGCAGTGCACAGACAGGGAAAAAAGAAAAACTGTTTTTT. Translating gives CSAQTGKKEKLFF.

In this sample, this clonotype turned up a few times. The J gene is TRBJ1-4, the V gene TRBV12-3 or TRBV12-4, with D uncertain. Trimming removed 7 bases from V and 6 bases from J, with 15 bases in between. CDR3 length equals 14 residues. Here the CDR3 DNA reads TGTGCCAGCAAAGGGTTCATGGGTGATGAAAAACTGTTTTTT. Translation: CASKGFMGDEKLFF.

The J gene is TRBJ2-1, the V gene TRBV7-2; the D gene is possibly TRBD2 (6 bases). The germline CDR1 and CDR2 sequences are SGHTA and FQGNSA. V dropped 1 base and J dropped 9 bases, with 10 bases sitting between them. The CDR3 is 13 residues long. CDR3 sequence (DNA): TGTGCCAGCAGCTTAGTTCACGGGGGTGAGCAGTTCTTC. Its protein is CASSLVHGGEQFF.

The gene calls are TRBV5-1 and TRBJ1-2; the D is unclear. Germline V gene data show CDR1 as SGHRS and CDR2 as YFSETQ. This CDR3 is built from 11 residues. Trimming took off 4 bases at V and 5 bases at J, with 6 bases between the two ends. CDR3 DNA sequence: TGCGCCAGCAGCATGGGTTATGGCTACACCTTC. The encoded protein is CASSMGYGYTF.

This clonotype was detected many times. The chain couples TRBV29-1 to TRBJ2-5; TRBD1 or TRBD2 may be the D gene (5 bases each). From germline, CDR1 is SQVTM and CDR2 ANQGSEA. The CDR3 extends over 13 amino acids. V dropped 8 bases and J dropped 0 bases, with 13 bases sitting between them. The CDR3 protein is CSPGMGHQETQYF. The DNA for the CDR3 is TGCAGCCCCGGCATGGGACACCAAGAGACCCAGTACTTC. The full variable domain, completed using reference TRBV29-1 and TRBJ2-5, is SAVISQKPSRDICQRGTSLTIQCQVDSQVTMMFWYRQQPGQSLTLIATANQGSEATYESGFVIDKFPISRPNLTFSTLTVSNMSPEDSSIYLCSPGMGHQETQYFGPGTRLLVL.

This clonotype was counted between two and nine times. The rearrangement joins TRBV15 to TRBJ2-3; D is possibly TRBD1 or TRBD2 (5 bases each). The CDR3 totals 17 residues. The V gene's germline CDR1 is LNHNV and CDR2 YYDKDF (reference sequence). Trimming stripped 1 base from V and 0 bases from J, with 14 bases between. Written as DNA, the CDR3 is TGTGCCACCAGCAGAGTGGTAAGGGGCGGGAGCACAGATACGCAGTATTTT. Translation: CATSRVVRGGSTDTQYF. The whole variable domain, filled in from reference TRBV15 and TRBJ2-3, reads DAMVIQNPRYQVTQFGKPVTLSCSQTLNHNVMYWYQQKSSQAPKLLFHYYDKDFNNEADTPDNFQSRRPNTSFCFLDIRSPGLGDTAMYLCATSRVVRGGSTDTQYFGPGTRLTVL.

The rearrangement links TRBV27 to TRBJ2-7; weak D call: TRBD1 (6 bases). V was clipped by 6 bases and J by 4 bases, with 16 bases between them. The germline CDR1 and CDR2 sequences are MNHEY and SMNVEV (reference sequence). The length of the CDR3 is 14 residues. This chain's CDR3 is CASRPGTQYYEQYV. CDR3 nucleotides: TGTGCCAGCAGGCCCGGGACACAATATTACGAGCAGTACGTC.